The rows below give T cell receptor beta chains drawn from one sample of a study of a mutant IDH1 vaccine in newly diagnosed glioma. The data were produced by immunoSEQ multiplex PCR, yet TCRdb's version contains in-frame clones alone and is incomplete. The top ten hold approximately 2% of the sample, which has tens of thousands of clones, over 75% seen once. These receptors have no known antigen. Specimen: PBMCs, collected from a glioma patient whose treatment included an IDH1 peptide vaccine. The source is a woman aged 40-49 years with glioma. Each CDR3 is given with its conserved first and last residue. A D gene is named only where the DNA matches it firmly. Some rows mark clone size as missing; the rest say once, few, many or name a class of expanded clone.

v_call	j_call	d_call	clone_size	cdr3_nt	cdr3_aa
TRBV10-1	TRBJ2-7	TRBD2	-	TGCGCCAGCAGTGCCCCGCCCAGCGGGGCAAACTACGAGCAGTACTTC	CASSAPPSGANYEQYF
TRBV5-1	TRBJ2-6	TRBD1	-	TGCGCCAGCAGCCCCCGGGACAGCCACTCTGGGGCCAACGTCCTGACTTTC	CASSPRDSHSGANVLTF
TRBV30	TRBJ2-1	-	medium-sized	TGTGCCTGGAGTCTGGTAGGGGGAGAGCAGTTCTTC	CAWSLVGGEQFF
TRBV29-1	TRBJ2-5	-	-	TGCAGCGTTGTGACCCTCGGGGAGACCCAGTACTTC	CSVVTLGETQYF
TRBV13	TRBJ2-7	TRBD2	-	TGTGCCAGCAGCTTAGGCAGCGGGGGAACCTACGAGCAGTACTTC	CASSLGSGGTYEQYF
TRBV15	TRBJ2-5	-	once	TGTGCCACCAGCGCGGGACCTCTCCAAGAGACCCAGTACTTC	CATSAGPLQETQYF
TRBV7-2	TRBJ2-3	-	-	TGTGCCAGCAGCAGCCGGAGCGGAAGCACAGATACGCAGTATTTT	CASSSRSGSTDTQYF
TRBV12-5	TRBJ2-7	-	-	TGTGCTAGTGGTTTGCAAAGGTTGGACGGGGCCTACGAGCAGTACTTC	CASGLQRLDGAYEQYF
TRBV7-9	TRBJ1-1	-	-	TGTGCCAGCAGCTTAGCCGCAGGGATGAGGACTGAAGCTTTCTTT	CASSLAAGMRTEAFF
TRBV2	TRBJ2-2	TRBD1	-	TGTGCCAGCAGCCTAGGGACAGGGGGTTACACCGGGGAGCTGTTTTTT	CASSLGTGGYTGELFF
TRBV20-1	TRBJ2-1	-	-	TGCAGTGCCCAAGCCTACAATGAGCAGTTCTTC	CSAQAYNEQFF
TRBV11-2	TRBJ1-2	-	once	TGTGCCAGCAGCTTAGGAGGGTACGGCTACACCTTC	CASSLGGYGYTF
TRBV11-2	TRBJ1-4	-	few	TGTGCCAGCAGCCACCGGGGAGGGCTGTTTTTT	CASSHRGGLFF
TRBV2	TRBJ2-3	-	-	TGTGCCAGCAGTGACCCGCGGACCAATACGCAGTATTTT	CASSDPRTNTQYF
TRBV6-1	TRBJ2-7	TRBD1	-	TGTGCCAGCAGTGGCCGGGACAGGGGCTTCGCTAGGCCGTACGAGCAGTACTTC	CASSGRDRGFARPYEQYF
TRBV10-3	TRBJ2-1	-	-	TGTGCCACCGTGGACAGCCACGTCGATGAGCAGTTCTTC	CATVDSHVDEQFF